This entry lists 17 T cell receptor beta chains sequenced from one sample in a study of memory CD4+ T cells and cytomegalovirus serostatus (dated by TCRdb to about 2019). Single viable CD3+CD4+CD8-CD45RO+ cells were sorted as memory CD4+ T cells on a FACSAria II. The protocol used for the library was the immunoSEQ multiplex PCR assay. This immuneACCESS table, as held by TCRdb, lists in-frame sequences with V and J called but not all clones. Of the missing ones, under half trace to an unresolved V gene in checked studies; the others have no known cause. The sample yields under 50,000 clones; around 76% were counted once. In total, the top ten clones hold around 1.2% of the sample. Sample: memory CD4+ T cells from blood. The receptors stem from an adult in good health and CMV-seropositive.

The chain joins TRBV4-3 to TRBJ2-2, with D perhaps matching TRBD2 (5 bases). The CDR3 length is 15 residues. Germline-derived CDR1 and CDR2 are LGHNA and YSLEER. The ends were cut back, 0 bases at V and 3 bases at J, with 8 bases in the middle. DNA of the CDR3: TGCGCCAGCAGCCAAGAGCGAGCGGACACCGGGGAGCTGTTTTTT. It is translated as CASSQERADTGELFF.

The chain has TRBV2 and TRBJ2-3, with D perhaps matching TRBD1 (5 bases). Germline V lookup: CDR1 SNHLY, CDR2 FYNNEI. The V gene lost 3 bases and the J gene lost 4 bases, with 14 bases spanning the gap. The length of the CDR3 is 15 residues. CDR3 loop: CASSELDPTADTQYF. CDR3 nucleotide sequence: TGTGCCAGCAGTGAGTTGGACCCGACAGCAGATACGCAGTATTTT.

The gene calls are TRBV19 and TRBJ1-5, with unresolved D. With 2 bases removed from V and 0 bases from J, the gap between germline ends came to 14 bases. The CDR3 has 17 amino acids. Germline V CDR1 and CDR2: LNHDA, SQIVND (reference sequence). The CDR3 loop reads CASSISSPQYSNQPQHF. CDR3 DNA sequence: TGTGCCAGTAGTATATCCTCACCGCAATATAGCAATCAGCCCCAGCATTTT.

This rearrangement joins TRBV15 to TRBJ1-1; tentative D call: TRBD1 (5 bases). The V gene lost 5 bases and the J gene lost 5 bases, with 18 bases spanning the gap. The CDR3 spans 15 residues. The germline CDR1 and CDR2 sequences are LNHNV and YYDKDF (reference sequence). CDR3 nucleotide sequence: TGTGCCACCAGCGGGTCCTCGAGGAGGGGAACTGAAGCTTTCTTT. Protein sequence: CATSGSSRRGTEAFF. Based on the CDR3 plus reference TRBV15 and TRBJ1-1, the full variable domain is DAMVIQNPRYQVTQFGKPVTLSCSQTLNHNVMYWYQQKSSQAPKLLFHYYDKDFNNEADTPDNFQSRRPNTSFCFLDIRSPGLGDTAMYLCATSGSSRRGTEAFFGQGTRLTVV.

The genes are TRBV6-5 and TRBJ2-6; maybe TRBD2 (5 bases). Looked up from germline, CDR1 is MNHEY and CDR2 is SVGAGI. The germline V and J ends were trimmed by 0 bases and 2 bases, with 5 bases remaining between them. This CDR3 has 15 amino acids. The CDR3 is CASSYSRAGANVLTF. For the CDR3, the DNA is TGTGCCAGCAGTTACTCGAGGGCTGGGGCCAACGTCCTGACTTTC.

The chain employs TRBV5-1 and TRBJ1-1; D is unresolved. There are 13 residues in the CDR3. The V gene's germline CDR1 is SGHRS and CDR2 YFSETQ. V gave up 2 bases and J gave up 1 base, with 6 bases separating them. CDR3 nucleotides: TGCGCCAGCAGCTTCGACGGGAACACTGAAGCTTTCTTT. It encodes CASSFDGNTEAFF.

This chain connects TRBV7-9 to TRBJ2-2; TRBD1 aligns across 7 bases. The V segment lost 3 bases and the J segment 4 bases; nucleotides outside the gene matches: 11. CDR3 length: 17 amino acids. Germline V CDR1 and CDR2: SEHNR, FQNEAQ (reference sequence). CDR3 in DNA: TGTGCCAGCAGCTTTCCCCGGGACAGTGACTTCACCGGGGAGCTGTTTTTT. Protein sequence: CASSFPRDSDFTGELFF.

Only a few counts were recorded for this clone. The genes are TRBV5-1 and TRBJ1-2; tentatively, D is TRBD1 (5 bases). Germline loops: CDR1 SGHRS, CDR2 YFSETQ. V was pared by 1 base and J by 6 bases, with 16 bases between. This CDR3 comprises 15 residues. The CDR3 protein is CASSLRGREKDGYTF. The CDR3 nucleotides are TGCGCCAGCAGCTTGCGAGGCAGGGAAAAGGATGGCTACACCTTC. The full variable domain, its missing parts supplied by reference TRBV5-1 and TRBJ1-2, is KAGVTQTPRYLIKTRGQQVTLSCSPISGHRSVSWYQQTPGQGLQFLFEYFSETQRNKGNFPGRFSGRQFSNSRSEMNVSTLELGDSALYLCASSLRGREKDGYTFGSGTRLTVV.

For the CDR3, the DNA is TGTGCCAGTACCTCAGGACAGGGGATTTTCTATGGCTACACCTTC. Translation: CASTSGQGIFYGYTF. V is TRBV19 and J is TRBJ1-2; TRBD1 aligns across 9 bases. The V segment lost 7 bases and the J segment 4 bases; nucleotides outside the gene matches: 10. The germline gives CDR1 LNHDA, CDR2 SQIVND (reference sequence). CDR3 length equals 15 residues.

The chain employs TRBV6-1 and TRBJ1-3, with D possibly TRBD1 on 6 matching bases. The germline CDR1 and CDR2 sequences are MNHNS and SASEGT. CDR3 length: 14 amino acids. V shed 7 bases and J shed 0 bases, with 10 bases lying between them. In DNA form, the CDR3 reads TGTGCCAGCAATAGGGGGGGCTCTGGAAACACCATATATTTT. Its translation: CASNRGGSGNTIYF.

This chain connects TRBV18 to TRBJ2-1, with D perhaps matching TRBD1 (6 bases). Trimming took off 6 bases at V and 13 bases at J, with 16 bases between the two ends. The CDR3 extends over 12 amino acids. Germline CDR1 is KGHSH and CDR2 is LQKENI. This CDR3 is CASSGTGWEQFF. DNA for the CDR3: TGTGCCAGCTCCGGAACAGGGTGGGAACAGTTCTTC.

This clone was seen just once. The V and J genes are TRBV7-2 and TRBJ2-1, with 9 bases fitting TRBD2. The germline CDR1 and CDR2 sequences are SGHTA and FQGNSA. J gave up 4 bases and V 6 bases, and 10 bases lay outside the gene matches. The CDR3 spans 16 residues. This chain's CDR3 is CASSPQSGGFYNEQFF. The CDR3 nucleotides are TGTGCCAGCAGTCCCCAAAGCGGGGGGTTTTACAATGAGCAGTTCTTC.

The rearrangement links TRBV11-2 to TRBJ2-5; 15 nucleotides agree with TRBD2. Germline V gene data show CDR1 as SGHAT and CDR2 as FQNNGV. The CDR3 is 17 amino acids. V was clipped by 3 bases and J by 5 bases; unmatched bases: 7. In nucleotides, the CDR3 is TGTGCCAGCAGCTTGCAGGGACTAGCGGGGGGAGGGGAGACCCAGTACTTC. It codes for CASSLQGLAGGGETQYF.

The chain uses TRBV5-4 and TRBJ2-3; 8 nucleotides line up with TRBD2. The germline V gene encodes CDR1 SGHNT and CDR2 YYREEE (reference sequence). Losses at the gene ends were 3 bases for V and 2 bases for J; bases not matched to a gene: 5. This CDR3 comprises 15 residues. This CDR3 is CASSSGLANTDTQYF. In DNA form, the CDR3 reads TGTGCCAGCAGCTCCGGACTAGCTAACACAGATACGCAGTATTTT.

The chain employs TRBV7-9 and TRBJ1-1; 7 bases map to TRBD1. The CDR3 totals 15 residues. CDR1 SEHNR and CDR2 FQNEAQ come from the germline V gene (reference sequence). J gave up 1 base and V 6 bases, and 8 bases lay outside the gene matches. CDR3 nucleotides: TGTGCCAGCAGGGCAGGACAGGTAGGGAACACTGAAGCTTTCTTT. Translating it yields CASRAGQVGNTEAFF.

This clone has more than one count but fewer than ten. This sequence joins TRBV27 and TRBJ1-4; the D gene is possibly TRBD1 (6 bases). The germline gives CDR1 MNHEY, CDR2 SMNVEV (reference sequence). This CDR3 contains 14 residues. Trimming removed 6 bases from V and 8 bases from J, with 16 bases in between. In DNA form, the CDR3 reads TGTGCCAGCAGCCCTTGGGGGGCCAGGGAAAAACTGTTTTTT. It translates to CASSPWGAREKLFF.

This clone was counted a few times. V gene TRBV4-3 combines with J gene TRBJ2-1; 10 nucleotides line up with TRBD2. The CDR3 runs to 14 residues. With 1 base clipped from V and 10 bases from J, the junction kept 4 bases outside the gene matches. From germline, CDR1 is LGHNA and CDR2 YSLEER. The chain's CDR3 is CASSQAPSGGEQFF. The CDR3, as DNA: TGCGCCAGCAGCCAAGCTCCTAGCGGGGGAGAGCAGTTCTTC.